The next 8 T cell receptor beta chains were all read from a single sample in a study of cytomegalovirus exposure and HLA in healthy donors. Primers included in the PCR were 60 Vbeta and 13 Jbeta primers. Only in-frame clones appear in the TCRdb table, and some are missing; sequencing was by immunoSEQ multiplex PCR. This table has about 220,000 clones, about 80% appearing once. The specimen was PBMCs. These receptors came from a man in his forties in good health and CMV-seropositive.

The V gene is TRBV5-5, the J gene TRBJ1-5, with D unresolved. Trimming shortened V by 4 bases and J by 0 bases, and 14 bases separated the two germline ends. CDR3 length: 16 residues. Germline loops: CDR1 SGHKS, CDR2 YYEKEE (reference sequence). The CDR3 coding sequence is TGTGCCAGCAGCCCTCGCAGTCCCGCTAGCAATCAGCCCCAGCATTTT. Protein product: CASSPRSPASNQPQHF.

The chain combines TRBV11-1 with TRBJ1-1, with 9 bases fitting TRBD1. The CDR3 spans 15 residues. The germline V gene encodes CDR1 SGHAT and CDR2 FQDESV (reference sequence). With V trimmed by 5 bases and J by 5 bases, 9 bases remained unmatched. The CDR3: CASSDRGSVKTEAFF. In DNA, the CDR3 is TGTGCCAGCAGCGACAGGGGGTCGGTAAAAACTGAAGCTTTCTTT.

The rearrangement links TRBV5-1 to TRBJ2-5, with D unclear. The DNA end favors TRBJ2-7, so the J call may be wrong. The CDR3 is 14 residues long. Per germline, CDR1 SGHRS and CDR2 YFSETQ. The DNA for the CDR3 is TGCGCCAGCAGCTTGGCGGGTGGGTCCTACGAGCAGTACTTC. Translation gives CASSLAGGSYEQYF.

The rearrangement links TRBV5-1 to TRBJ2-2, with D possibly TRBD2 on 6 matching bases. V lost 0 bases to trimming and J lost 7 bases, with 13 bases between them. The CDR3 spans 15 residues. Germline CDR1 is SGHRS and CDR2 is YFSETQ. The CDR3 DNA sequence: TGCGCCAGCAGCTTGGAGTCAGGGAGGAACGGGGAGCTGTTTTTT. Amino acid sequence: CASSLESGRNGELFF.

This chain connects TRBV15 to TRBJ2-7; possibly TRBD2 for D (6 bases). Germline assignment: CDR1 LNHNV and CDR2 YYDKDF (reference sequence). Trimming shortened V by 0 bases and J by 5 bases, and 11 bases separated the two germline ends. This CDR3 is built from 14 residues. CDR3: CATSRDGSRNEQYF. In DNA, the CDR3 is TGTGCCACCAGCAGAGACGGGAGTAGGAACGAGCAGTACTTC.

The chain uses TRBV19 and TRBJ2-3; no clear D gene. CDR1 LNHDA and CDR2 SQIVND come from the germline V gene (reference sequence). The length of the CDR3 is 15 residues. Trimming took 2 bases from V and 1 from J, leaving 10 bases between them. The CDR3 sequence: CASSIRSYGTDTQYF. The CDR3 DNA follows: TGTGCCAGTAGTATACGATCCTATGGCACAGATACGCAGTATTTT.

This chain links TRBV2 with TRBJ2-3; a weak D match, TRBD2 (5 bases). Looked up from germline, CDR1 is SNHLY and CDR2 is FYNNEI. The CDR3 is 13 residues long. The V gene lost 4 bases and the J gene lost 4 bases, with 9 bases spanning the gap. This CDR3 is CASSGLNPDTQYF. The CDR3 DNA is TGTGCCAGCAGTGGACTAAACCCAGATACGCAGTATTTT.

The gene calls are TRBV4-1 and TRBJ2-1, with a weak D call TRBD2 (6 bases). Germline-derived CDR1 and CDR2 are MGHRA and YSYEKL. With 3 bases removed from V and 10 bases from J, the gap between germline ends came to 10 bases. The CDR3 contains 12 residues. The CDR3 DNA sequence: TGCGCCAGCAGCCATGGCCGGGGGGAGCAGTTCTTC. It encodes CASSHGRGEQFF.